Listed here are 7 T cell receptor beta chains from one sample, sequenced in a study of blood T cells in healthy people across ages. Sample-barcoded 5' priming and a J-beta primer mix drove a second PCR of 7 to 11 cycles. One entry per CDR3 protein results from TCRdb running MiXCR on the 5' RACE reads. This sample yields some 1,000,000 distinct CDR3 sequences, of which around 27% are seen a single time; less than 0.85% belongs to the top ten. The same sample was also studied in work on T cells of mothers and their children.

Sequences were obtained from blood. These TCRs come from a girl aged 2 to 9 in good health.

The CDR3 reads CASRARVAGGINEQYF. DNA of the CDR3: TGTGCCAGCAGGGCCCGGGTAGCGGGAGGTATCAACGAGCAGTACTTC. V and J are TRBV11-2 and TRBJ2-7; 10 bases map to TRBD2. There are 16 residues in the CDR3. The V segment lost 6 bases and the J segment 5 bases; nucleotides outside the gene matches: 13. Germline V gene data show CDR1 as SGHAT and CDR2 as FQNNGV.

This chain joins TRBV20-1 and TRBJ2-5; TRBD1 matches at 8 bases. In germline, CDR1 is DFQATT, CDR2 SNEGSKA (reference sequence). This CDR3 spans 13 amino acids. Trimming removed 6 bases from V and 5 bases from J; junction bases left unmatched: 8. The CDR3 loop reads CSAEGQGRETQYF. DNA of the CDR3: TGCAGTGCCGAAGGACAGGGCCGGGAGACCCAGTACTTC.

The chain recombines TRBV9 with TRBJ1-2, with D unclear. Germline V gene lookup returns CDR1 SGDLS and CDR2 YYNGEE. V was pared by 4 bases and J by 4 bases, with 14 bases between. The CDR3 has 14 amino acids. The CDR3: CASSPWMAVYGYTF. CDR3 coding DNA: TGTGCCAGCAGCCCCTGGATGGCGGTCTATGGCTACACCTTC.

The chain joins TRBV4-3 to TRBJ2-7, with unresolved D. The V end was cut by 1 base, the J end by 4 bases, with 11 bases between. Germline lookup yields CDR1 LGHNA and CDR2 YSLEER. This CDR3 region has 14 residues. The CDR3, as DNA: TGCGCCAGCAGCCAAGTAGGCACCTCATACGAGCAGTACTTC. This translates into CASSQVGTSYEQYF.

The chain employs TRBV7-9 and TRBJ1-1; 7 bases match TRBD1. The ends lost 1 base at V and 6 bases at J; junction bases unmatched: 8. This CDR3 is built from 15 residues. In germline, CDR1 is SEHNR, CDR2 FQNEAQ (reference sequence). CDR3 residues: CASSLVQGRYAEAFF. CDR3 bases: TGTGCCAGCAGCTTAGTACAGGGGAGGTACGCTGAAGCTTTCTTT.

This clonotype was detected only a few times. This chain joins TRBV27 and TRBJ2-5; the D is unclear. From germline, CDR1 is MNHEY and CDR2 SMNVEV (reference sequence). Trimming left V 3 bases short and J 2 bases short, with 10 bases between. CDR3 length equals 14 residues. The CDR3 spells CASSLSLSQETQYF. The CDR3 bases are TGTGCCAGCAGTTTGAGTCTATCACAAGAGACCCAGTACTTC.

This clonotype was seen more than once but under ten times. The chain combines TRBV7-9 with TRBJ2-5; D possibly corresponds to TRBD2 (6 bases). The CDR3 spans 15 residues. V lost 3 bases to trimming and J lost 1 base, with 12 bases between them. CDR1 is SEHNR, CDR2 FQNEAQ, per germline (reference sequence). CDR3 sequence: CASSFGGTGQETQYF. CDR3 sequence (DNA): TGTGCCAGCAGCTTTGGCGGGACGGGCCAAGAGACCCAGTACTTC.